This T cell receptor (beta chain) was recorded in a study of immune characterization of retroperitoneal liposarcoma. This clonotype has just a few counts. TCRdb re-called the PCR reads through MiXCR, storing one row per CDR3 protein. The table shows some 11,000 distinct CDR3 sequences, with 20% to 25% occurring only once. Germline V gene data show CDR1 as WNHNN and CDR2 as SYGVQD (reference sequence). Trimming cost V 3 bases and J 5 bases, with 19 bases left between them. There are 16 residues in the CDR3. This TCR was recovered from a female donor with retroperitoneal liposarcoma. Material: blood. This chain uses TRBV10-1 with TRBJ1-1; D is undetermined. The CDR3 protein is CASSDSLIGGYTEAFF. DNA of the CDR3: TGCGCCAGCAGTGACTCCTTAATTGGAGGGTATACTGAAGCTTTCTTT.